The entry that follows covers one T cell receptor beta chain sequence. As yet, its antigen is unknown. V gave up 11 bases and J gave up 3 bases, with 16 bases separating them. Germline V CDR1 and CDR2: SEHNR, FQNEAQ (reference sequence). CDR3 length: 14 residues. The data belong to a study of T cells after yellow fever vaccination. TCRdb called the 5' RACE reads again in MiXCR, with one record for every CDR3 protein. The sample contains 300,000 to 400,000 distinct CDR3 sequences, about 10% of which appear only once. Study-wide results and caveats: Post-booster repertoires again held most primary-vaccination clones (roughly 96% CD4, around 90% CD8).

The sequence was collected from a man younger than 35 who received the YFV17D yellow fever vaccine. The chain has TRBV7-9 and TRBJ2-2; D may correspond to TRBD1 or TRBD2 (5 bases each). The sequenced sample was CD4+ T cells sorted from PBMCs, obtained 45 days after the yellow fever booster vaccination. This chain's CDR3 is CAHGGGSDTGELFF. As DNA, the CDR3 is TGTGCCCACGGTGGGGGTTCGGACACCGGGGAGCTGTTTTTT.